This T cell receptor beta chain emerged from a study of T cell clones after liver transplantation. The overall study: Post-transplant blood was tracked for graft-donor-reactive T cell clones identified in a pre-transplant mixed lymphocyte reaction. Apart from a few HCV-positive recipients, transplants were for non-autoimmune, non-viral reasons. Tolerant meant at least one year fully off immunosuppression without liver enzymes above twice normal. Subjects received no induction therapy and standard immunosuppression until randomization at 12-24 months post-transplant.

Measured with immunoSEQ multiplex PCR; TCRdb has only the in-frame clones, and not every one. The table lists tens of thousands of clones, 80% to 95% of them singletons. This clone was found once. From germline, CDR1 is MNHEY and CDR2 SVGAGI. This CDR3 is 11 amino acids long. Trimming stripped 0 bases from V and 11 bases from J, with 5 bases between. The rearrangement joins TRBV6-5 to TRBJ2-1; the D is unclear. Sequences were derived from CD4+ T cells from blood, sampled about 27 months after liver transplant. The receptor comes from a human patient who received a liver transplant. Some T cells may arise from the graft donor. For the CDR3, the DNA is TGTGCCAGCAGTTACTCAGGAAAGCAGTTCTTC. The encoded protein is CASSYSGKQFF.